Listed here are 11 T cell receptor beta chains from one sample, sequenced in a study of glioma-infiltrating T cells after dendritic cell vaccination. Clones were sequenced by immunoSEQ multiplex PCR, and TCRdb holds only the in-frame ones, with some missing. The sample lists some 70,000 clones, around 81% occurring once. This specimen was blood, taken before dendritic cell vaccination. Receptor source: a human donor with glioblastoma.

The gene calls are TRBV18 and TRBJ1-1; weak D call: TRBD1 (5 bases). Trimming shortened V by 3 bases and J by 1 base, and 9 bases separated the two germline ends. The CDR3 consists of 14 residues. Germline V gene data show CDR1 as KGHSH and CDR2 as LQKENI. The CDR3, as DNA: TGTGCCAGCTCACCGCAGGGCGCGAACACTGAAGCTTTCTTT. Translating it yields CASSPQGANTEAFF.

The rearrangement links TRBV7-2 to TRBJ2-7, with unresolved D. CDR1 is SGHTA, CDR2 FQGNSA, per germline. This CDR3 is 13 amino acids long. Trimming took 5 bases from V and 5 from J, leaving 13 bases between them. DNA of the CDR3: TGTGCCAGCAGCATATTGACATCCCACGAGCAGTACTTC. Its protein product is CASSILTSHEQYF.

CDR3 DNA sequence: TGTGCCAGCTCACCACCGGGCGGGGGAGGGAGGACTGAAGCTTTCTTT. Translation: CASSPPGGGGRTEAFF. The chain couples TRBV18 to TRBJ1-1; D is perhaps TRBD1 (5 bases). Looked up from germline, CDR1 is KGHSH and CDR2 is LQKENI. The CDR3 is 16 amino acids. V was shortened by 0 bases and J by 5 bases, with 16 bases between the two germline ends.

The CDR3 nucleotides are TGTGCCAGCAGTTACTCTCCCGGGGGCTATGGCTACACCTTC. Encoded protein: CASSYSPGGYGYTF. This chain joins TRBV6-5 and TRBJ1-2; possibly TRBD1 for D (5 bases). The germline V gene encodes CDR1 MNHEY and CDR2 SVGAGI. V shed 0 bases and J shed 4 bases, with 9 bases lying between them. The CDR3 runs 14 residues.

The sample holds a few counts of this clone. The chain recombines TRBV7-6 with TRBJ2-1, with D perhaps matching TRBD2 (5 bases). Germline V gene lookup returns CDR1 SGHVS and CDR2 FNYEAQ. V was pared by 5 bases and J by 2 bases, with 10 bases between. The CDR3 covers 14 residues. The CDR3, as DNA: TGTGCCAGCAGCGAGACCGGGACCTACAATGAGCAGTTCTTC. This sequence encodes CASSETGTYNEQFF.

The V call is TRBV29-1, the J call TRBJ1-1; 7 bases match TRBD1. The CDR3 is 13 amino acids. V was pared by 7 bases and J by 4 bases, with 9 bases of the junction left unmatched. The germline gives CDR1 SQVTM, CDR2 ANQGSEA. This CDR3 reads CSGKTGKSTEAFF. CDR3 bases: TGCAGCGGTAAGACAGGGAAGAGCACTGAAGCTTTCTTT.

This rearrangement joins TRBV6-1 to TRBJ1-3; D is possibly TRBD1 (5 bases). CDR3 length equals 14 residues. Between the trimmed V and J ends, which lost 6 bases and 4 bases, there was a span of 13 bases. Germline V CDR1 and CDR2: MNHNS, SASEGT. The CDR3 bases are TGTGCCAGCAGGTCAGGGAAGGCCGGAAACACCATATATTTT. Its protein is CASRSGKAGNTIYF.

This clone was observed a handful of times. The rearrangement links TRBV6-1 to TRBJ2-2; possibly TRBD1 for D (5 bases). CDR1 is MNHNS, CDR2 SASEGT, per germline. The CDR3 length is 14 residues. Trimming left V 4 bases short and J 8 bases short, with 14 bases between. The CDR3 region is CASSVGHPGGELFF. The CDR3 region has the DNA TGTGCCAGCAGTGTTGGACACCCAGGAGGGGAGCTGTTTTTT.

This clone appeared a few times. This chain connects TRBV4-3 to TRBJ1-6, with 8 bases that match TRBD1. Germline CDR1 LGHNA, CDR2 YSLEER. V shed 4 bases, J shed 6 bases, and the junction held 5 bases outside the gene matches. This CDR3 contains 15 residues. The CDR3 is CASSRDRGINSPLHF. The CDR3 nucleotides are TGCGCCAGCAGCCGCGACAGGGGTATTAATTCACCCCTCCACTTT.

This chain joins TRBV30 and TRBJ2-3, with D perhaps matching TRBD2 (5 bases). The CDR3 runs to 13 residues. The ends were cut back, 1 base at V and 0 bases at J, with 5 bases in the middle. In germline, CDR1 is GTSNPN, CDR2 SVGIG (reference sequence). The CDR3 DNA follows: TGTGCCTGGAGTGGGACTAGCACAGATACGCAGTATTTT. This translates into CAWSGTSTDTQYF.

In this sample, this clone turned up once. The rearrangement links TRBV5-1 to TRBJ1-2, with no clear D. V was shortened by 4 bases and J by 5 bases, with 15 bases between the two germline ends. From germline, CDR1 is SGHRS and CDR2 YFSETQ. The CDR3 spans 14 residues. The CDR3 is CASSVEDGAYGYTF. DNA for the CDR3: TGCGCCAGCAGCGTGGAAGACGGAGCTTATGGCTACACCTTC.